The clone carrying this T cell receptor beta chain was observed a few times. The sample is drawn from a study of T cells in Graves' hyperthyroidism and ophthalmopathy. Template material for amplifying TCR beta CDR3 regions consisted of RNA transcripts. Researchers ran a first-round RT-PCR on the TCR CDR3 using the HTBI primer set. TCRdb re-analysed the multiplex PCR reads in MiXCR, keeping a single row per CDR3 protein. The table includes over 250,000 distinct CDR3 sequences, roughly 13% detected once. Trimming removed 10 bases from V and 6 bases from J; junction bases left unmatched: 19. The germline V gene has CDR1 SNHLY and CDR2 FYNNEI. The CDR3 has 18 residues.

Sequences were obtained from blood. This clonotype was sampled from a woman between 35 and 50 years old with Graves' ophthalmopathy. This chain uses TRBV2 with TRBJ2-1; 12 nucleotides line up with TRBD1. DNA for the CDR3: TGTGCCACTCTTGATGGGACAGGGGGCTTCGGTGTGAGCAATGAGCAGTTCTTC. Amino acid sequence: CATLDGTGGFGVSNEQFF.